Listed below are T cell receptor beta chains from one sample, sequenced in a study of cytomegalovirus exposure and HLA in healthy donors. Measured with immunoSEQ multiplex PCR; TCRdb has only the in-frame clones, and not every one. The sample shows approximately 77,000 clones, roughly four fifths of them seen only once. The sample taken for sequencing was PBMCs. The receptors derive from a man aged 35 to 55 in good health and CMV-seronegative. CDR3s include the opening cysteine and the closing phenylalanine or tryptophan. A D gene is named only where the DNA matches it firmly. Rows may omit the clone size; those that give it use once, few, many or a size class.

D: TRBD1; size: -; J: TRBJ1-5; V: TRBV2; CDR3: CASRADRGGNQPQHF; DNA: TGTGCCAGCAGGGCAGACAGGGGGGGTAATCAGCCCCAGCATTTT
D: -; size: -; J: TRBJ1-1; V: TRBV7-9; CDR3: CASSSRGEAFF; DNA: TGTGCCAGCAGCTCCAGGGGAGAAGCTTTCTTT
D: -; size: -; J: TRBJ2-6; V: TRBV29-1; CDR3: CSVDAGANVLTF; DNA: TGCAGCGTTGACGCTGGGGCCAACGTCCTGACTTTC
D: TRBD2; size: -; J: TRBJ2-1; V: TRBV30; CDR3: CAWRVRTSGRAGEQFF; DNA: TGTGCCTGGAGGGTACGGACTAGCGGGAGGGCGGGTGAGCAGTTCTTC
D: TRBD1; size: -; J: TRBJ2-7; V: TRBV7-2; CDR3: CASRPDRAPYEQYF; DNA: TGTGCCAGCAGGCCCGACAGGGCCCCCTACGAGCAGTACTTC
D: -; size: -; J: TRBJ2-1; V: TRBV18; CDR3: CASSPSHPGEQFF; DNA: TGTGCCAGCTCACCATCTCATCCCGGTGAGCAGTTCTTC
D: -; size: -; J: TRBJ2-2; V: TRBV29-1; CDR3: CSVELTPTGELFF; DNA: TGCAGCGTTGAATTAACTCCGACCGGGGAGCTGTTTTTT
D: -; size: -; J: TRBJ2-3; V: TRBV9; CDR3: CASSVEPSSTDTQYF; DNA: TGTGCCAGCAGCGTAGAACCTAGCAGCACAGATACGCAGTATTTT
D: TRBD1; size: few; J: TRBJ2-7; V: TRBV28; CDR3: CASSSPQGARYEQYF; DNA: TGTGCCAGCAGTTCACCACAGGGGGCGCGGTACGAGCAGTACTTC
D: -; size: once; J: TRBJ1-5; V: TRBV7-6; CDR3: CASSPFNQPQHF; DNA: TGTGCCAGCAGCCCGTTTAATCAGCCCCAGCATTTT
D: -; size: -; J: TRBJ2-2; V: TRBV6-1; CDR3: CASTRPSGASGELFF; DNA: TGTGCCAGCACCCGACCCTCGGGAGCAAGCGGGGAGCTGTTTTTT